This T cell receptor (beta chain) is from a study of T cells after posttransplantation cyclophosphamide. At least ten counts were recorded for this clone. The antigen is undetermined. On the day of bone marrow donation, the related graft donor provided peripheral blood. Per the germline V gene, CDR1 is MNHEY and CDR2 is SMNVEV (reference sequence). The CDR3 totals 19 residues. Trimming cost V 0 bases and J 2 bases, with 19 bases left between them. Study results and limitations: Donor-recipient repertoire similarity was low at 1-2 months, rising over year one. After PTCy, TRB diversity resembled that of CNI/methotrexate controls. Skin or GI-infiltrating T cells shared few TRB sequences with blood.

TCRdb's table, derived via immunoSEQ multiplex PCR, lists solely in-frame clones and lacks some. The table lists approximately 26,000 clones, with no singletons. The sequence was collected from a woman between 45 and 65 years old in good health, CMV-negative, and a related stem cell transplant donor. The material sequenced was PBMCs. The chain has TRBV27 and TRBJ2-2; D unclear. The CDR3 sequence is CASSLSPLVVSKNTGELFF. CDR3 DNA sequence: TGTGCCAGCAGTTTATCCCCCCTAGTCGTTAGCAAAAACACCGGGGAGCTGTTTTTT.